This entry features one T cell receptor (beta chain) sequence. CDR3 length: 15 residues. Germline lookup yields CDR1 SGDLS and CDR2 YYNGEE. V shed 4 bases and J shed 2 bases, with 16 bases lying between them. How the authors handled the data: Cell counts per sample came from amplifying reference gene primers. This table comes from immunoSEQ multiplex PCR, and its TCRdb copy is limited to in-frame clones, with some not included. Clone size and V and J calls were adopted from that table, with D and trimming inferred from the DNA. The sample carries about 83,000 clones, about 84% recorded once. The data derive from a study of blood T cell repertoires in COVID-19. Study-level background: The origin of the acute and convalescent COVID-19 samples was the United States, Italy and Spain. PBMCs, B-cell-depleted T cells, or T cells were the source of the cDNA or gDNA that made up the material.

The chain combines TRBV9 with TRBJ2-7, with a tentative D call TRBD2 (7 bases). The sequencing sample was made of peripheral blood. This clonotype was sampled from a man aged 45-65 years with active COVID-19. The CDR3 protein is CASSIGGGVTYEQYF. Written as DNA, the CDR3 is TGTGCCAGCAGCATAGGGGGAGGGGTTACCTACGAGCAGTACTTC.